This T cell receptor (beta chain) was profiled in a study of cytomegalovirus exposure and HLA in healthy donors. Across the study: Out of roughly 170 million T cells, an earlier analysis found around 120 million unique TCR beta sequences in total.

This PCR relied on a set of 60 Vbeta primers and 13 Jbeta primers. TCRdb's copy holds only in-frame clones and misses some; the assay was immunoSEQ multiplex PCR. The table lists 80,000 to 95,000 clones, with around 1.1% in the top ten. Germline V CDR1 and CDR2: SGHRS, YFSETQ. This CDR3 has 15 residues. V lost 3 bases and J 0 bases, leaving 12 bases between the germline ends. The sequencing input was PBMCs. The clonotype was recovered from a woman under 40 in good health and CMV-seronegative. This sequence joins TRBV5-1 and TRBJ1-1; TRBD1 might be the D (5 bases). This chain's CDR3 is CASSSAQGMNTEAFF. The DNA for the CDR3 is TGCGCCAGCAGCTCCGCTCAGGGTATGAACACTGAAGCTTTCTTT. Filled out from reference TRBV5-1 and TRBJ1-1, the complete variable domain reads KAGVTQTPRYLIKTRGQQVTLSCSPISGHRSVSWYQQTPGQGLQFLFEYFSETQRNKGNFPGRFSGRQFSNSRSEMNVSTLELGDSALYLCASSSAQGMNTEAFFGQGTRLTVV.